These 26 T cell receptor beta chains were all obtained from the same sample, sequenced in a study of vaccination and CD4 T cells after COVID-19. For these receptors, no antigen is known. Regarding treatment: approximately 11-day PBMC culture with coronavirus spike peptide pools or control peptides (ViraFEST assay). Sequencing of DNA taken from cultured CD4+ T cells relied on the Oncomine TCR Beta short-read assay. In TCRdb, the PCR reads were re-called with MiXCR into one record per CDR3 protein. Of about 15,000 distinct CDR3 sequences listed, roughly 56% are singletons. Sequences were derived from CD4+ T cells from blood, cultured in vitro, sampled after SARS-CoV-2 vaccination. These receptors all stem from a human donor who had recovered from COVID-19.

This clonotype was picked up one time. The chain combines TRBV19 with TRBJ1-1, with no clear D. Germline V gene data show CDR1 as LNHDA and CDR2 as SQIVND (reference sequence). This CDR3 spans 15 amino acids. The V gene lost 1 base and the J gene lost 0 bases, with 9 bases spanning the gap. CDR3 in amino acids: CASSIADGMNTEAFF. The CDR3 nucleotides read TGTGCCAGTAGTATAGCGGACGGTATGAACACTGAAGCTTTCTTT.

The V gene is TRBV7-2, the J gene TRBJ2-5; no clear D gene. The CDR3 runs to 12 residues. Looked up from germline, CDR1 is SGHTA and CDR2 is FQGNSA. Trimming removed 2 bases at V and 8 bases at J, with 9 bases between. The CDR3 protein is CASSLSTGTQYF. In nucleotides, the CDR3 is TGTGCCAGCAGCTTATCAACTGGTACCCAGTACTTC.

The chain uses TRBV20-1 and TRBJ1-5; D is possibly TRBD1 (6 bases). The CDR3 totals 13 residues. Trimming removed 0 bases from V and 7 bases from J, with 10 bases in between. Germline V gene sequence: CDR1 DFQATT, CDR2 SNEGSKA (reference sequence). The CDR3 reads CSAREGGGQPQHF. Here the CDR3 DNA reads TGCAGTGCTAGAGAAGGGGGGGGACAGCCCCAGCATTTT.

This clonotype was counted only a few times. The chain combines TRBV6-2 or TRBV6-3 with TRBJ2-4; tentatively, D is TRBD1 (6 bases). CDR1 is MNHEY and CDR2 is SVGEGT in the germline V gene. This CDR3 comprises 15 residues. V shed 0 bases and J shed 8 bases, with 14 bases lying between them. The CDR3 DNA is TGTGCCAGCAGTTACTCGGGGGCTCGCCATTACATTCAGTACTTC. It yields the protein CASSYSGARHYIQYF.

The chain links TRBV2 to TRBJ1-1; 11 bases are shared with TRBD1. This CDR3 has 16 amino acids. V lost 6 bases and J lost 1; bases outside the gene matches: 7. CDR1 is SNHLY and CDR2 is FYNNEI in the germline V gene. The CDR3 nucleotides read TGTGCCAGCAGGGGACAGGGGGGGAGCGCGAACACTGAAGCTTTCTTT. Translated, it gives CASRGQGGSANTEAFF.

This chain uses TRBV7-3 with TRBJ1-6; D gene ambiguous. CDR3 size: 16 residues. CDR1 is SGHTA and CDR2 is FQGTGA in the germline V gene. V lost 2 bases to trimming and J lost 10 bases, with 18 bases between them. The CDR3 sequence is CASSLLGRQSGSPLHF. Here the CDR3 DNA reads TGTGCCAGCAGCTTACTTGGCCGTCAGTCGGGATCACCCCTCCACTTT.

The chain joins TRBV7-2 to TRBJ1-1; D gene uncertain. CDR3 length: 17 amino acids. Germline assignment: CDR1 SGHTA and CDR2 FQGNSA. Between the trimmed V and J ends, which lost 1 base and 1 base, there was a span of 16 bases. The CDR3 loop reads CASSLEDVASSNTEAFF. The CDR3 DNA is TGTGCCAGCAGCTTAGAGGATGTTGCCAGCTCGAACACTGAAGCTTTCTTT.

The J gene is TRBJ1-6, the V gene TRBV12-3 or TRBV12-4; D may be TRBD1 (5 bases). The V end was cut by 6 bases, the J end by 6 bases, with 12 bases between. The CDR3 extends over 14 amino acids. The CDR3 nucleotides read TGTGCCAGCAGGTTCACGGGGGTTAATTCACCCCTCCACTTT. Residues: CASRFTGVNSPLHF.

The rearrangement uses TRBV4-2 and TRBJ1-5, with D uncertain. In germline, CDR1 is LGHNA, CDR2 YNFKEQ. Deletions cut 0 bases from V and 5 bases from J, with 11 bases between. The CDR3 is 15 residues long. The CDR3 spells CASSQDLGGHQPQHF. CDR3 nucleotides: TGTGCCAGCAGCCAAGATTTGGGAGGGCATCAGCCCCAGCATTTT.

The gene calls are TRBV20-1 and TRBJ2-3; tentatively, D is TRBD2 (7 bases). The CDR3 is made up of 16 amino acids. Germline CDR1 DFQATT, CDR2 SNEGSKA (reference sequence). V lost 5 bases and J lost 1, with 19 bases in between. Written as DNA, the CDR3 is TGCAGTGCTGGGGCTGGGGGGGCTATCCGCACAGATACGCAGTATTTT. Translating gives CSAGAGGAIRTDTQYF.

This clonotype was seen a handful of times. The rearrangement joins TRBV28 to TRBJ1-1, with D tentatively TRBD1 (5 bases). This CDR3 has 14 amino acids. V lost 6 bases and J lost 1, with 12 bases in between. Per the germline V gene, CDR1 is MDHEN and CDR2 is SYDVKM. CDR3 amino acids: CASRRGGSNTEAFF. CDR3 coding DNA: TGTGCCAGCAGGAGGGGTGGGTCGAACACTGAAGCTTTCTTT.

The V call is TRBV6-2 or TRBV6-3, the J call TRBJ1-4; the match to TRBD1 covers 11 bases. This CDR3 is built from 14 residues. V lost 5 bases to trimming and J lost 8 bases; unmatched junction nucleotides: 4. CDR1 is MNHEY, CDR2 SVGEGT, per germline. DNA of the CDR3: TGTGCCAGCAGTCGGACAGGGGGCGACGAAAAACTGTTTTTT. This translates into CASSRTGGDEKLFF.

This clonotype was counted between two and nine times. Written as DNA, the CDR3 is TGTGCCAGCAGCTTTAGACCGAGTGAGACCCAGTACTTC. The encoded protein is CASSFRPSETQYF. This chain connects TRBV7-7 to TRBJ2-5; no firm D call. This CDR3 is 13 amino acids long. With 3 bases removed from V and 5 bases from J, the gap between germline ends came to 10 bases. CDR1 is SSHAT, CDR2 FNYEAQ, per germline (reference sequence).

The V and J genes are TRBV20-1 and TRBJ2-4; TRBD1 matches at 9 bases. The V segment lost 0 bases and the J segment 7 bases; nucleotides outside the gene matches: 10. Per germline, CDR1 DFQATT and CDR2 SNEGSKA (reference sequence). CDR3 length equals 16 residues. The CDR3: CSARDKKGQGGNIQYF. The CDR3 DNA sequence: TGCAGTGCTAGAGATAAAAAGGGACAGGGAGGGAACATTCAGTACTTC.

The rearrangement uses TRBV6-2 or TRBV6-3 and TRBJ1-2, with D possibly being TRBD1 (6 bases). This CDR3 has 13 residues. The ends were cut back, 7 bases at V and 8 bases at J, with 17 bases in the middle. The germline gives CDR1 MNHEY, CDR2 SVGEGT. CDR3 amino acids: CASTFGQSLGYTF. CDR3 DNA sequence: TGTGCCAGCACGTTTGGACAGTCTTTGGGCTACACCTTC.

The chain employs TRBV6-1 and TRBJ2-7; 7 bases agree with TRBD2. This CDR3 has 14 residues. Germline-derived CDR1 and CDR2 are MNHNS and SASEGT. V lost 1 base, J lost 4 bases, and 4 bases stayed unmatched. CDR3 in amino acids: CASSEGGGPYEQYF. The DNA for the CDR3 is TGTGCCAGCAGTGAAGGGGGGGGACCTTACGAGCAGTACTTC.

The gene calls are TRBV5-6 and TRBJ2-5, with no clear D. CDR3 length: 11 residues. V was cut by 5 bases and J by 5 bases, with 7 bases left in between. The germline V gene has CDR1 SGHDT and CDR2 YYEEEE. CDR3 nucleotide sequence: TGTGCCAGCAGTAGTAGGGAGACCCAGTACTTC. This encodes CASSSRETQYF.

The chain carries TRBV6-1 and TRBJ2-3; either TRBD1 or TRBD2 may supply D (5 bases each). CDR1 MNHNS and CDR2 SASEGT come from the germline V gene. V was trimmed by 8 bases and J by 3 bases, leaving 12 bases between them. This CDR3 contains 13 residues. The chain's CDR3 is CASAGSGTDTQYF. CDR3 DNA: TGTGCCAGCGCAGGGTCGGGAACAGATACGCAGTATTTT.

This chain joins TRBV7-9 and TRBJ1-1, with 8 bases aligning to TRBD1. Germline loops: CDR1 SEHNR, CDR2 FQNEAQ (reference sequence). With 5 bases clipped from V and 1 base from J, the junction kept 6 bases outside the gene matches. The CDR3 loop spans 15 amino acids. The CDR3 reads CASSAGGTGNTEAFF. DNA for the CDR3: TGTGCCAGCAGCGCCGGAGGGACAGGGAACACTGAAGCTTTCTTT.

The chain links TRBV2 to TRBJ2-5, with a weak D call TRBD2 (6 bases). The CDR3 is 14 amino acids. Trimming removed 6 bases from V and 5 bases from J, with 16 bases in between. In germline, CDR1 is SNHLY, CDR2 FYNNEI. CDR3 sequence reads: CASRGLEGRETQYF. In nucleotides, the CDR3 is TGTGCCAGCAGGGGTCTGGAGGGTAGGGAGACCCAGTACTTC.

V and J are TRBV20-1 and TRBJ2-3, with no clear D. The CDR3 is 14 amino acids. Germline CDR1 and CDR2: DFQATT and SNEGSKA (reference sequence). V lost 0 bases and J 4 bases, leaving 11 bases between the germline ends. CDR3 protein: CSARDLNRADTQYF. The CDR3 DNA follows: TGCAGTGCTAGAGATCTAAATCGCGCAGATACGCAGTATTTT.

The gene calls are TRBV11-3 and TRBJ1-1; TRBD1 matches 8 bases. This CDR3 is built from 13 residues. J was trimmed by 7 bases and V by 5 bases; bases with no gene match: 6. Germline CDR1 and CDR2: SGHNT and YENEEA. CDR3 sequence (DNA): TGTGCCAGCAGCGGCAGGGGGCGGGATGAAGCTTTCTTT. Encoded protein: CASSGRGRDEAFF.

This clonotype was counted only a few times. The V gene is TRBV20-1, the J gene TRBJ2-3; no reliable D call. The V gene lost 6 bases and the J gene lost 1 base, with 8 bases spanning the gap. Germline values: CDR1 DFQATT, CDR2 SNEGSKA (reference sequence). This CDR3 is built from 12 residues. For the CDR3, the DNA is TGCAGTGCCATGGCGGGCACAGATACGCAGTATTTT. It encodes CSAMAGTDTQYF.

This clonotype was recorded only once. In nucleotides, the CDR3 is TGTGCCAGCAGCCCTCGGACAGGTTCAGATACGCAGTATTTT. This gives the protein CASSPRTGSDTQYF. The rearrangement joins TRBV7-9 to TRBJ2-3, with TRBD1 matching over 7 bases. After removal of 5 bases from V and 4 bases from J, the junction contained 6 bases not matched to a gene. Germline CDR1 reads SEHNR; CDR2 reads FQNEAQ (reference sequence). The CDR3 spans 14 residues.

The rearrangement uses TRBV27 and TRBJ1-5; possibly TRBD1 for D (6 bases). Looked up from germline, CDR1 is MNHEY and CDR2 is SMNVEV (reference sequence). Trimming removed 4 bases from V and 0 bases from J, with 16 bases in between. CDR3 length: 17 amino acids. This CDR3 is CASSSLPQGNSNQPQHF. CDR3 sequence (DNA): TGTGCCAGCAGTTCTTTGCCACAGGGAAATAGCAATCAGCCCCAGCATTTT.

This clonotype was detected a few times. The chain uses TRBV9 and TRBJ1-1; no clear D. There are 14 residues in the CDR3. Between the trimmed V and J ends, which lost 0 bases and 7 bases, there was a span of 13 bases. CDR1 is SGDLS and CDR2 is YYNGEE in the germline V gene. The CDR3 nucleotides read TGTGCCAGCAGCGTAGGTCTCGAGGGAGGTGAAGCTTTCTTT. Its translation: CASSVGLEGGEAFF.